A single sample is the source of the 22 T cell receptor beta chains below, sequenced in a study of cytomegalovirus exposure and HLA in healthy donors. A multiplex PCR was run with 60 Vbeta primers and 13 Jbeta primers. Generated by immunoSEQ multiplex PCR, the TCRdb table keeps only in-frame clones and is missing some. The repertoire consists of approximately 100,000 clones, with more than 60% occurring once and the leading ten covering about 8%. The sequencing sample was made of PBMCs. Source of these receptors: a human donor in good health.

This chain links TRBV5-1 with TRBJ1-2; D unresolved. V shed 0 bases and J shed 4 bases, with 13 bases lying between them. There are 15 residues in the CDR3. The germline V gene encodes CDR1 SGHRS and CDR2 YFSETQ. CDR3 in DNA: TGCGCCAGCAGCTTGGTGTCGTCCGGGTCCTATGGCTACACCTTC. This encodes CASSLVSSGSYGYTF. The full variable domain, completed using reference TRBV5-1 and TRBJ1-2, is KAGVTQTPRYLIKTRGQQVTLSCSPISGHRSVSWYQQTPGQGLQFLFEYFSETQRNKGNFPGRFSGRQFSNSRSEMNVSTLELGDSALYLCASSLVSSGSYGYTFGSGTRLTVV.

The chain recombines TRBV4-3 with TRBJ2-3, with TRBD2 matching over 8 bases. The CDR3 is 14 amino acids. Germline-derived CDR1 and CDR2 are LGHNA and YSLEER. V gave up 0 bases and J gave up 10 bases; unmatched junction bases: 6. The CDR3 nucleotides are TGCGCCAGCAGCCAAGATAGTGAACTAGCGGCGCAGTATTTT. Encoded protein: CASSQDSELAAQYF.

This chain links TRBV4-3 with TRBJ2-7; the match to TRBD2 covers 16 bases. The CDR3 consists of 18 residues. Germline CDR1 is LGHNA and CDR2 is YSLEER. Losses at the gene ends were 0 bases for V and 6 bases for J; bases not matched to a gene: 8. The CDR3 is CASSQDVGLAGGLGEQYF. The CDR3 bases are TGCGCCAGCAGCCAAGATGTGGGACTAGCGGGAGGGCTGGGCGAGCAGTACTTC.

CDR3 loop: CATSRDGTGISGANVLTF. The CDR3 DNA reads as TGTGCCACCAGCAGAGATGGGACAGGGATATCTGGGGCCAACGTCCTGACTTTC. This chain uses TRBV15 with TRBJ2-6, with TRBD1 matching 9 bases. Per germline, CDR1 LNHNV and CDR2 YYDKDF (reference sequence). The length of the CDR3 is 18 residues. V trimming: 0 bases; J trimming: 1 base; junction bases outside the gene matches: 4.

V and J are TRBV7-9 and TRBJ1-2; maybe TRBD1 (5 bases). Trimming took off 0 bases at V and 8 bases at J, with 16 bases between the two ends. Germline assignment: CDR1 SEHNR and CDR2 FQNEAQ (reference sequence). This CDR3 region has 15 residues. Written as DNA, the CDR3 is TGTGCCAGCAGCTTAGCGTTGGGGCCCCTGGGGGGCTACACCTTC. It codes for CASSLALGPLGGYTF.

The chain carries TRBV10-2 and TRBJ2-7; 9 positions agree with TRBD2. Trimming at V came to 0 bases and at J to 2 bases, leaving 11 bases not matched to a gene. This CDR3 has 18 residues. Germline assignment: CDR1 WSHSY and CDR2 SAAADI. The CDR3 loop is CASSESRFSGRLPYEQYF. In nucleotides, the CDR3 is TGCGCCAGCAGTGAGTCCAGGTTTAGCGGGAGACTCCCCTACGAGCAGTACTTC.

The chain has TRBV7-6 and TRBJ1-4; TRBD1 agrees at 7 bases. Germline V gene lookup returns CDR1 SGHVS and CDR2 FNYEAQ. This CDR3 is 12 amino acids long. Unmatched junction bases numbered 0, after V lost 5 bases and J lost 6 bases. CDR3 coding DNA: TGTGCCAGCAGCCAGGGGGATGAAAAACTGTTTTTT. Translated: CASSQGDEKLFF.

This chain joins TRBV9 and TRBJ1-2, with unresolved D. Per germline, CDR1 SGDLS and CDR2 YYNGEE. This CDR3 comprises 15 residues. Trimming took off 0 bases at V and 1 base at J, with 10 bases between the two ends. CDR3 in amino acids: CASSVANSLNYGYTF. CDR3 coding DNA: TGTGCCAGCAGCGTAGCAAACTCACTTAACTATGGCTACACCTTC. Full variable domain (outside the CDR3, taken from reference TRBV9 and TRBJ1-2): DSGVTQTPKHLITATGQRVTLRCSPRSGDLSVYWYQQSLDQGLQFLIQYYNGEERAKGNILERFSAQQFPDLHSELNLSSLELGDSALYFCASSVANSLNYGYTFGSGTRLTVV.

The V call is TRBV27, the J call TRBJ2-2; D is perhaps TRBD1 (5 bases). The ends were cut back, 5 bases at V and 2 bases at J, with 9 bases in the middle. This CDR3 is 14 amino acids long. CDR1 and CDR2 (germline): MNHEY, SMNVEV (reference sequence). The DNA of the CDR3 is TGTGCCAGCAGTGGGGCAGGCAACACCGGGGAGCTGTTTTTT. It codes for CASSGAGNTGELFF.

The chain has TRBV27 and TRBJ1-1; 8 bases line up with TRBD1. The junction had 8 bases not matched to a gene; V was cut back by 3 bases and J by 5 bases. Germline CDR1 is MNHEY and CDR2 is SMNVEV (reference sequence). There are 15 residues in the CDR3. DNA for the CDR3: TGTGCCAGCAGTTTTCAAGACAGGGGAGGAACTGAAGCTTTCTTT. This sequence encodes CASSFQDRGGTEAFF.

J is TRBJ2-2 and V is TRBV5-1; D gene unclear. V was pared by 0 bases and J by 6 bases, with 12 bases between. The CDR3 contains 15 residues. The V gene's germline CDR1 is SGHRS and CDR2 YFSETQ. For the CDR3, the DNA is TGCGCCAGCAGCTTGGATATCCGGGTTCCCGGGGAGCTGTTTTTT. As protein: CASSLDIRVPGELFF.

The rearrangement uses TRBV11-2 and TRBJ2-5; D may be TRBD2 (8 bases). V was trimmed by 0 bases and J by 3 bases, leaving 14 bases between them. Germline values: CDR1 SGHAT, CDR2 FQNNGV. This CDR3 is 16 amino acids long. This CDR3 is CASSLDSGTAEETQYF. The CDR3 DNA is TGTGCCAGCAGCTTAGATAGCGGGACAGCAGAAGAGACCCAGTACTTC.

This chain uses TRBV4-3 with TRBJ1-1, with 11 nucleotides matching TRBD1. This CDR3 has 16 residues. The germline CDR1 and CDR2 sequences are LGHNA and YSLEER. V shed 0 bases, J shed 10 bases, and the junction held 10 bases outside the gene matches. The DNA for the CDR3 is TGCGCCAGCAGCCAAGATTTGGGGGACAGGGGGGTTGGAGCTTTCTTT. It specifies CASSQDLGDRGVGAFF.

This clone was detected only a few times. The chain uses TRBV5-4 and TRBJ2-7; a weak D match, TRBD2 (6 bases). Deletions cut 0 bases from V and 2 bases from J, with 12 bases between. The CDR3 covers 15 residues. CDR1 SGHNT and CDR2 YYREEE come from the germline V gene (reference sequence). The CDR3 DNA reads TGTGCCAGCAGCTTGGGTCCGGGGACTGCCTACGAGCAGTACTTC. It encodes CASSLGPGTAYEQYF.

The V call is TRBV14, the J call TRBJ1-2, with 11 nucleotides matching TRBD1. CDR1 and CDR2 (germline): SGHDN, FVKESK. CDR3 length: 15 residues. The V segment lost 6 bases and the J segment 7 bases; nucleotides outside the gene matches: 10. CDR3 sequence reads: CASSLDLDRGPGYTF. CDR3 nucleotides: TGTGCCAGCAGTCTAGACCTGGACAGGGGGCCTGGCTACACCTTC.

The sample holds one count of this clone. The V call is TRBV4-1, the J call TRBJ1-2, with D uncertain. Germline CDR1 MGHRA, CDR2 YSYEKL. Trimming stripped 4 bases from V and 2 bases from J, with 14 bases between. The CDR3 runs 15 residues. In DNA, the CDR3 is TGCGCCAGCAGCCCCCAGGTAGAGAGAAACTATGGCTACACCTTC. This codes for CASSPQVERNYGYTF.

The chain couples TRBV11-2 to TRBJ2-7; TRBD1 is a possible D gene (6 bases). Germline lookup yields CDR1 SGHAT and CDR2 FQNNGV. This CDR3 has 15 residues. Trimming stripped 5 bases from V and 0 bases from J, with 14 bases between. This CDR3 reads CASSRAGQFSYEQYF. CDR3 coding DNA: TGTGCCAGCAGCCGGGCCGGACAGTTCTCCTACGAGCAGTACTTC. The full variable domain, completed using reference TRBV11-2 and TRBJ2-7, is EAGVAQSPRYKIIEKRQSVAFWCNPISGHATLYWYQQILGQGPKLLIQFQNNGVVDDSQLPKDRFSAERLKGVDSTLKIQPAKLEDSAVYLCASSRAGQFSYEQYFGPGTRLTVT.

V usage is TRBV5-6 and J usage is TRBJ2-7; D gene unclear. Per the germline V gene, CDR1 is SGHDT and CDR2 is YYEEEE. CDR3 length: 12 residues. V was cut by 1 base and J by 6 bases, with 8 bases left in between. The CDR3 sequence: CASSLWAREQYF. In DNA, the CDR3 is TGTGCCAGCAGCTTGTGGGCCCGCGAGCAGTACTTC.

The CDR3 here is CASSRDRVATEAFF. The CDR3 coding sequence is TGCGCCAGCAGCCGAGACAGGGTTGCCACTGAAGCTTTCTTT. The gene calls are TRBV5-1 and TRBJ1-1; 7 bases match TRBD1. CDR3 length: 14 amino acids. The trim removed 4 bases at V and 4 bases at J, leaving 7 bases unmatched. CDR1 is SGHRS, CDR2 YFSETQ, per germline.

The chain carries TRBV5-1 and TRBJ2-7; 9 positions agree with TRBD1. From germline, CDR1 is SGHRS and CDR2 YFSETQ. This CDR3 comprises 13 residues. V lost 4 bases, J lost 6 bases, and 5 bases stayed unmatched. The CDR3: CASSAGTGTEQYF. In nucleotides, the CDR3 is TGCGCCAGCAGCGCCGGGACAGGGACCGAGCAGTACTTC.

The chain has TRBV13 and TRBJ2-7, with 13 bases matching TRBD2. The CDR3 has 15 residues. V shed 4 bases and J 4 bases; nucleotides not matched to a gene: 4. CDR1 is PRHDT, CDR2 FYEKMQ, per germline (reference sequence). The CDR3 bases are TGTGCCAGCAGCTCCGGGACTAGCGGGACTTACGAGCAGTACTTC. This translates into CASSSGTSGTYEQYF. Drawing the rest from reference TRBV13 and TRBJ2-7, the complete variable domain is AAGVIQSPRHLIKEKRETATLKCYPIPRHDTVYWYQQGPGQDPQFLISFYEKMQSDKGSIPDRFSAQQFSDYHSELNMSSLELGDSALYFCASSSGTSGTYEQYFGPGTRLTVT.

The chain carries TRBV29-1 and TRBJ2-5; D is uncertain. The DNA end is more similar to TRBJ2-7, so the J call may be wrong. The CDR3 loop spans 12 amino acids. Germline values: CDR1 SQVTM, CDR2 ANQGSEA. CDR3 amino acids: CSVEAQAYEQYF. CDR3 bases: TGCAGCGTTGAAGCCCAAGCATACGAGCAGTACTTC.